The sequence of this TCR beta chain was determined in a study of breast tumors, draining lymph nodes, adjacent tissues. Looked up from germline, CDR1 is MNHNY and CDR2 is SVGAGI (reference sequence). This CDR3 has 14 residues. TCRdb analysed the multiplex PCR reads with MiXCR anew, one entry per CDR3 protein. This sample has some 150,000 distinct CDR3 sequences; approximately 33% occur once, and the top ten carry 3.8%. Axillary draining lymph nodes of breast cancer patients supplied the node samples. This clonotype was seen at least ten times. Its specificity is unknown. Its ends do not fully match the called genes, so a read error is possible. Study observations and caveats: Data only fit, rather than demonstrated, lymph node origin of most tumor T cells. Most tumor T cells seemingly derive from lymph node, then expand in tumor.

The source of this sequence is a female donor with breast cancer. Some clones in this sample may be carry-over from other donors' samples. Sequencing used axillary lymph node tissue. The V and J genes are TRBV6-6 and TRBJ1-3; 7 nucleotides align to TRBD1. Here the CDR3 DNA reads TGTGCCAGCAGTTCGGGACGGACAGGAAGCACCATATATTTT. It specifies CASSSGRTGSTIYF.